Shown below are 12 T cell receptor beta chains from a single sample sequenced in a study of neurological immune-mediated disorders. TCRdb reprocessed the 5' RACE reads with MiXCR, giving one entry per CDR3 protein. The sample shows approximately 38,000 distinct CDR3 sequences, about 2.3% of them seen only once. Sample: PBMCs. Source of these receptors: a man aged 50 to 59 with multiple sclerosis.

Only a few counts were recorded for this clonotype. This chain links TRBV18 with TRBJ2-7, with D perhaps matching TRBD1 (6 bases). V dropped 3 bases and J dropped 7 bases, with 13 bases sitting between them. CDR3 size: 13 residues. The germline V gene has CDR1 KGHSH and CDR2 LQKENI. Here the CDR3 DNA reads TGTGCCAGCTCACCGACAGGCCCGGAAGAGCAGTACTTC. It is translated as CASSPTGPEEQYF.

This clonotype was seen many times. As DNA, the CDR3 is TGCGCCAGCAGCCCAGGACAGACTAGCACAGATACGCAGTATTTT. It specifies CASSPGQTSTDTQYF. V gene TRBV5-1 combines with J gene TRBJ2-3; a weak D match, TRBD1 (6 bases). This CDR3 is 15 amino acids long. Germline CDR1 is SGHRS and CDR2 is YFSETQ. Trimming cost V 4 bases and J 0 bases, with 12 bases left between them. Together with reference TRBV5-1 and TRBJ2-3, the CDR3 gives the full variable domain: KAGVTQTPRYLIKTRGQQVTLSCSPISGHRSVSWYQQTPGQGLQFLFEYFSETQRNKGNFPGRFSGRQFSNSRSEMNVSTLELGDSALYLCASSPGQTSTDTQYFGPGTRLTVL.

In this sample, this clonotype turned up many times. The chain links TRBV12-3 or TRBV12-4 to TRBJ2-2; D might be TRBD1 (6 bases). V was shortened by 5 bases and J by 3 bases, with 16 bases between the two germline ends. The CDR3 is made up of 16 amino acids. The CDR3 is CASSIWTVSDTGELFF. DNA of the CDR3: TGTGCCAGCAGTATCTGGACAGTTTCAGACACCGGGGAGCTGTTTTTT.

This clonotype was recorded a few times. This chain connects TRBV20-1 to TRBJ1-5; D is ambiguous. Per the germline V gene, CDR1 is DFQATT and CDR2 is SNEGSKA (reference sequence). V dropped 1 base and J dropped 5 bases, with 12 bases sitting between them. The CDR3 length is 14 residues. The CDR3 sequence: CSARGRQKDQPQHF. For the CDR3, the DNA is TGCAGTGCTAGAGGTCGGCAAAAGGATCAGCCCCAGCATTTT.

This clonotype was observed at least ten times. The chain combines TRBV12-3 or TRBV12-4 with TRBJ1-1; no firm D call. The CDR3 totals 18 residues. Trimming pared 3 bases from V and 1 base from J, leaving 21 bases between. The CDR3: CASSFTTTILAENTEAFF. In nucleotides, the CDR3 is TGTGCCAGCAGTTTCACAACAACCATCCTTGCGGAGAACACTGAAGCTTTCTTT.

As regards this clonotype: This may be a read error: a much more frequent sequence differs by one nucleotide. V is TRBV5-1 and J is TRBJ1-1, with D uncertain. The germline V gene has CDR1 SGHRS and CDR2 YFSETQ. CDR3 length: 14 amino acids. Trimming removed 0 bases at V and 2 bases at J, with 8 bases between. The CDR3 DNA is TGCGCCAGCAGCTTGGGGGAAGGAAACACTGAAGCTTTCTTT. Translation gives CASSLGEGNTEAFF.

This clonotype was seen at least ten times. The chain carries TRBV10-2 and TRBJ2-1; 8 bases line up with TRBD2. There are 12 residues in the CDR3. Germline CDR1 is WSHSY and CDR2 is SAAADI. With 3 bases clipped from V and 9 bases from J, the junction kept 1 base outside the gene matches. The CDR3, as DNA: TGCGCCAGCAGTGATAGCGGGGTTGAGCAGTTCTTC. Translated, it gives CASSDSGVEQFF.

This clonotype has a count of ten or more. The chain joins TRBV7-2 to TRBJ1-3; D not resolved. The CDR3 is made up of 15 amino acids. Deletions cut 5 bases from V and 0 bases from J, with 11 bases between. CDR1 is SGHTA, CDR2 FQGNSA, per germline. CDR3 in amino acids: CASSLVSLSGNTIYF. CDR3 coding DNA: TGTGCCAGCAGCCTAGTCAGCCTCTCTGGAAACACCATATATTTT.

This clonotype has ten or more counts. The chain joins TRBV20-1 to TRBJ1-1; D uncertain. Trimming shortened V by 6 bases and J by 3 bases, and 8 bases separated the two germline ends. The CDR3 is made up of 11 amino acids. Germline values: CDR1 DFQATT, CDR2 SNEGSKA (reference sequence). CDR3 nucleotide sequence: TGCAGTGCCCCTACGTACACTGAAGCTTTCTTT. This encodes CSAPTYTEAFF.

This clonotype was counted at least ten times. The chain couples TRBV7-2 to TRBJ1-2; 8 nucleotides agree with TRBD1. The CDR3 sequence is 16 residues long. V lost 4 bases, J lost 2 bases, and 9 bases stayed unmatched. The germline CDR1 and CDR2 sequences are SGHTA and FQGNSA. The CDR3 bases are TGTGCCAGCAGCTCCCGACAGGGGACGGGGAACTATGGCTACACCTTC. Residues: CASSSRQGTGNYGYTF.

This clonotype was counted at least ten times. This chain links TRBV3-1 with TRBJ2-1, with TRBD2 identical over 13 bases. The CDR3 contains 17 residues. Per the germline V gene, CDR1 is LGHDT and CDR2 is YNNKEL (reference sequence). Trimming removed 4 bases from V and 3 bases from J; junction bases left unmatched: 6. Here the CDR3 DNA reads TGTGCCAGCAGCCTCCAAGGACTAGCGGGGGACTACAATGAGCAGTTCTTC. Its protein is CASSLQGLAGDYNEQFF.

This clonotype showed up many times. The chain couples TRBV5-1 to TRBJ2-5; 7 positions agree with TRBD1. Per the germline V gene, CDR1 is SGHRS and CDR2 is YFSETQ. Trimming cost V 0 bases and J 3 bases; bases outside gene matches: 2. This CDR3 has 14 amino acids. The chain's CDR3 is CASSLGDRKETQYF. The CDR3 DNA reads TGCGCCAGCAGCTTGGGGGACAGAAAAGAGACCCAGTACTTC. Full variable domain (missing parts from reference TRBV5-1 and TRBJ2-5): KAGVTQTPRYLIKTRGQQVTLSCSPISGHRSVSWYQQTPGQGLQFLFEYFSETQRNKGNFPGRFSGRQFSNSRSEMNVSTLELGDSALYLCASSLGDRKETQYFGPGTRLLVL.